The 25 T cell receptor beta chains below come from one sample, sequenced in a study of blood T cell repertoires in COVID-19. Data came from immunoSEQ multiplex PCR; TCRdb stores just in-frame clones and leaves some out. The profile shows 70,000 to 95,000 clones, roughly 90% of them singletons. Material: peripheral blood. The receptor source for this set is a man in his forties or fifties with COVID-19, enrolled during active disease.

About this clone: A junction boundary mismatches the germline segment, possibly from a read error. V is TRBV7-7 and J is TRBJ2-5; perhaps TRBD2 as D (5 bases). Germline lookup yields CDR1 SSHAT and CDR2 FNYEAQ (reference sequence). The CDR3 is 13 residues long. The CDR3 loop reads CASSPRVQETQYF. CDR3 DNA: TGTGCTAGCAGCCCGAGGGTTCAAGAGACCCAGTACTTC.

The chain combines TRBV3-1 (or the pseudogene TRBV3-2) with TRBJ1-5, with 8 nucleotides matching TRBD1. Trimming took 2 bases from V and 4 from J; bases not matched to a gene: 4. Per the germline V gene, CDR1 is LGHDT and CDR2 is YNNKEL (reference sequence). The CDR3 is 15 amino acids. The CDR3: CASSQTGGFNQPQHF. The CDR3 nucleotides read TGTGCCAGCAGCCAAACAGGGGGGTTTAATCAGCCCCAGCATTTT.

The chain employs TRBV18 and TRBJ2-2; the match to TRBD1 covers 11 bases. The V segment lost 3 bases and the J segment 4 bases; nucleotides outside the gene matches: 4. Germline CDR1 reads KGHSH; CDR2 reads LQKENI. There are 16 residues in the CDR3. The CDR3 DNA reads TGTGCCAGCTCACCGTCGGACAGGGGGCCCACCGGGGAGCTGTTTTTT. Protein product: CASSPSDRGPTGELFF.

The chain has TRBV6-6 and TRBJ2-6; 7 nucleotides line up with TRBD1. The CDR3 sequence is 15 residues long. Germline V gives CDR1 MNHNY, CDR2 SVGAGI (reference sequence). J lost 2 bases, V lost 2 bases, and 0 bases had no gene match. The CDR3 DNA follows: TGTGCCAGCAGTTACACAGGGGCTGGGGCCAACGTCCTGACTTTC. Translating gives CASSYTGAGANVLTF.

This clone appeared a single time. CDR3 in DNA: TGTGCCAGTAGGAGATATAGTGGACTAGCTCCGTCATTTCCCGACAATGAGCAGTTCTTC. It encodes CASRRYSGLAPSFPDNEQFF. The J gene is TRBJ2-1, the V gene TRBV19; TRBD2 matches 8 bases. CDR1 is LNHDA, CDR2 SQIVND, per germline (reference sequence). J was trimmed by 5 bases and V by 6 bases; bases with no gene match: 24. This CDR3 has 20 amino acids. Supplemented by reference TRBV19 and TRBJ2-1, the full variable domain reads DGGITQSPKYLFRKEGQNVTLSCEQNLNHDAMYWYRQDPGQGLRLIYYSQIVNDFQKGDIAEGYSVSREKKESFPLTVTSAQKNPTAFYLCASRRYSGLAPSFPDNEQFFGPGTRLTVL.

A word on this clone: A junction end diverges from the germline sequence, so it may reflect a read error. This rearrangement joins TRBV6-1 to TRBJ1-2; 9 bases are a match to TRBD1. Germline assignment: CDR1 MNHNS and CDR2 SASEGT. The CDR3 has 15 amino acids. CDR3 DNA sequence: TGTGCCAGCAGTAAAGCGGGACAGGGAGGCTATGGCTACACCTTC. Its translation: CASSKAGQGGYGYTF.

V usage is TRBV21-1 and J usage is TRBJ2-5; TRBD2 is the table's D call, not checked against the DNA. TRBV21-1 is a pseudogene segment. The CDR3 consists of 18 residues. CDR3 loop: CASSKPAGRTSGRTTQYF. The CDR3 region has the DNA TGTGCCAGCAGCAAGCCCGCCGGGAGGACTAGCGGGAGGACGACCCAGTACTTC.

The chain has TRBV14 and TRBJ2-2; 8 bases map to TRBD2. The V segment lost 4 bases and the J segment 1 base; nucleotides outside the gene matches: 2. Germline V CDR1 and CDR2: SGHDN, FVKESK. The CDR3 is 15 residues long. The CDR3 loop reads CASSPTSENTGELFF. In nucleotides, the CDR3 is TGTGCCAGCAGCCCGACTAGCGAGAACACCGGGGAGCTGTTTTTT.

The V and J genes are TRBV6-4 and TRBJ2-1, with a tentative D call TRBD1 (5 bases). CDR3 length: 13 residues. The germline V and J ends were trimmed by 4 bases and 9 bases, with 13 bases remaining between them. CDR1 and CDR2 from the germline V gene are MRHNA and SNTAGT. CDR3 DNA: TGTGCCAGCAGTGTGACAGCATTGCGTGAGCAGTTCTTC. This codes for CASSVTALREQFF.

V is TRBV10-3 and J is TRBJ2-7, with 10 bases aligning to TRBD2. The junction had 5 bases not matched to a gene; V was cut back by 7 bases and J by 2 bases. This CDR3 is 14 amino acids long. Germline values: CDR1 ENHRY, CDR2 SYGVKD. The CDR3 loop is CAITRTSGTYEQYF. CDR3 nucleotides: TGTGCCATCACTAGGACTAGCGGCACCTACGAGCAGTACTTC.

This chain joins TRBV11-2 and TRBJ2-5; 7 bases line up with TRBD1. This CDR3 region has 16 residues. Germline CDR1 and CDR2: SGHAT and FQNNGV. V was pared by 0 bases and J by 5 bases, with 9 bases of the junction left unmatched. CDR3 amino acids: CASSLESGGGRETQYF. CDR3 nucleotide sequence: TGTGCCAGCAGCTTAGAATCAGGGGGTGGTCGGGAGACCCAGTACTTC.

The chain recombines TRBV9 with TRBJ2-5; 7 positions match TRBD2. The CDR3 is 14 residues long. Germline V gives CDR1 SGDLS, CDR2 YYNGEE. V shed 4 bases and J 2 bases; nucleotides not matched to a gene: 5. Written as DNA, the CDR3 is TGTGCCAGCAGCCCCCGGGGGGTTCAAGAGACCCAGTACTTC. Its translation: CASSPRGVQETQYF.

V and J are TRBV9 and TRBJ2-1, with 10 bases lining up with TRBD2. The CDR3 contains 17 residues. V shed 0 bases, J shed 8 bases, and the junction held 11 bases outside the gene matches. CDR1 and CDR2 from the germline V gene are SGDLS and YYNGEE. Written as DNA, the CDR3 is TGTGCCAGCAGCGTAGTACCGGGAGGGCTAGCGGGAGATGAGCAGTTCTTC. Its translation is CASSVVPGGLAGDEQFF.

This chain joins TRBV30 and TRBJ1-5; 7 nucleotides agree with TRBD1. CDR3 length: 12 amino acids. Germline values: CDR1 GTSNPN, CDR2 SVGIG (reference sequence). With 2 bases clipped from V and 11 bases from J, the junction kept 6 bases outside the gene matches. This CDR3 is CAWSFTQGTQHF. The CDR3 coding sequence is TGTGCCTGGAGTTTTACACAGGGGACCCAGCATTTT.

This rearrangement joins TRBV19 to TRBJ2-3; 7 nucleotides match TRBD1. The junction had 9 bases not matched to a gene; V was cut back by 4 bases and J by 2 bases. The CDR3 length is 16 residues. Per germline, CDR1 LNHDA and CDR2 SQIVND (reference sequence). CDR3 nucleotide sequence: TGTGCCAGTAGTAATAGGGACAGAGGATTCACAGATACGCAGTATTTT. Amino acids: CASSNRDRGFTDTQYF.

V usage is TRBV7-9 and J usage is TRBJ2-3; TRBD1 matches at 11 bases. The V gene's germline CDR1 is SEHNR and CDR2 FQNEAQ (reference sequence). V dropped 4 bases and J dropped 1; count of bases not matched to a gene: 7. The CDR3 extends over 17 amino acids. The CDR3 nucleotides are TGTGCCAGCAGCTCGGACAGGGGGCCGTGGGGCACAGATACGCAGTATTTT. This gives the protein CASSSDRGPWGTDTQYF. Drawing the rest from reference TRBV7-9 and TRBJ2-3, the complete variable domain is DTGVSQNPRHKITKRGQNVTFRCDPISEHNRLYWYRQTLGQGPEFLTYFQNEAQLEKSRLLSDRFSAERPKGSFSTLEIQRTEQGDSAMYLCASSSDRGPWGTDTQYFGPGTRLTVL.

Remarks on this clone: This same CDR3 is encoded by further DNA sequences in the sample. The J gene is TRBJ2-7, the V gene TRBV5-1; TRBD2 matches 13 bases. Germline loops: CDR1 SGHRS, CDR2 YFSETQ. Germline trimming cut 4 bases from V and 3 bases from J; bases unmatched to any gene: 4. The CDR3 runs 15 residues. The CDR3 region is CASSPRTSGSYEQYF. The DNA for the CDR3 is TGCGCCAGCAGCCCAAGGACTAGCGGGAGCTACGAGCAGTACTTC.

The rearrangement uses TRBV9 and TRBJ1-2; possible D gene TRBD1, 6 bases. V lost 0 bases and J 8 bases, leaving 8 bases between the germline ends. The CDR3 sequence is 12 residues long. CDR1 SGDLS and CDR2 YYNGEE come from the germline V gene. The DNA of the CDR3 is TGTGCCAGCAGCGTAGTAACAGGGGGCTACACCTTC. Translation: CASSVVTGGYTF. Full variable domain (rest looked up from reference TRBV9 and TRBJ1-2): DSGVTQTPKHLITATGQRVTLRCSPRSGDLSVYWYQQSLDQGLQFLIQYYNGEERAKGNILERFSAQQFPDLHSELNLSSLELGDSALYFCASSVVTGGYTFGSGTRLTVV.

The rearrangement joins TRBV6-4 to TRBJ1-4; maybe TRBD1 (6 bases). V lost 0 bases and J 6 bases, leaving 14 bases between the germline ends. Germline values: CDR1 MRHNA, CDR2 SNTAGT. There are 16 residues in the CDR3. CDR3 sequence (DNA): TGTGCCAGCAGTGACTCGAAGGGGGAACAAGATGAAAAACTGTTTTTT. Translation gives CASSDSKGEQDEKLFF.

The rearrangement links TRBV6-4 to TRBJ2-7, with 13 bases aligning to TRBD2. The CDR3 is 20 amino acids. Germline-derived CDR1 and CDR2 are MRHNA and SNTAGT. Trimming took 6 bases from V and 5 from J; bases not matched to a gene: 22. CDR3 sequence: CASSDRERVTSGRFPNEQYF. CDR3 coding DNA: TGTGCCAGCAGCGACAGGGAAAGGGTGACTAGCGGGAGGTTCCCTAACGAGCAGTACTTC.

This clone was detected once. This chain links TRBV27 with TRBJ1-5; TRBD1 might be the D (5 bases). Germline CDR1 MNHEY, CDR2 SMNVEV (reference sequence). Trimming took 11 bases from V and 4 from J, leaving 15 bases between them. The CDR3 spans 13 residues. This CDR3 is CASSPTVNQPQHF. In DNA, the CDR3 is TGTGCCTCCTCACCGACAGTTAATCAGCCCCAGCATTTT.

The V call is TRBV5-6, the J call TRBJ2-1, with TRBD1 identical over 8 bases. Germline values: CDR1 SGHDT, CDR2 YYEEEE. This CDR3 has 16 amino acids. Unmatched junction bases numbered 8, after V lost 4 bases and J lost 2 bases. CDR3 sequence: CASSRRQGATYNEQFF. The CDR3 DNA reads as TGTGCCAGCAGCAGAAGGCAGGGGGCCACCTACAATGAGCAGTTCTTC.

V gene TRBV7-2 combines with J gene TRBJ1-4, with a tentative D call TRBD1 (5 bases). CDR1 and CDR2 from the germline V gene are SGHTA and FQGNSA. The V and J ends lost 5 bases and 5 bases respectively, with 15 bases between them. There are 15 residues in the CDR3. The CDR3 reads CASSQLTGGNEKLFF. DNA for the CDR3: TGTGCCAGCAGCCAACTCACAGGAGGGAATGAAAAACTGTTTTTT.

The chain recombines TRBV20-1 with TRBJ2-7; D may be TRBD2 (5 bases). The germline CDR1 and CDR2 sequences are DFQATT and SNEGSKA (reference sequence). This CDR3 spans 11 amino acids. V lost 7 bases, J lost 7 bases, and 14 bases lay in between. The CDR3 spells CSVSAEIEQYV. CDR3 bases: TGCAGTGTTTCAGCGGAGATTGAGCAGTACGTC.

The rearrangement uses TRBV12-3 or TRBV12-4 and TRBJ2-2; possible D gene TRBD1, 6 bases. The CDR3 loop spans 13 amino acids. Trimming shortened V by 7 bases and J by 5 bases, and 11 bases separated the two germline ends. The CDR3 DNA follows: TGTGCCAGCATTCTACAGGGTACCGGGGAGCTGTTTTTT. This encodes CASILQGTGELFF.